These 24 T cell receptor beta chains originate from one sample sequenced in a study of blood T cell repertoires in COVID-19. Assay used: immunoSEQ multiplex PCR; TCRdb lists only in-frame clones, some missing. This sample has 75,000 to 100,000 clones, with 70% to 90% found just once. Sequenced material: peripheral blood. The receptor set was obtained from a man at least 80 years old with acute or convalescent COVID-19.

The chain is built from TRBV28 and TRBJ2-7, with 8 bases matching TRBD2. Germline V gene sequence: CDR1 MDHEN, CDR2 SYDVKM. V dropped 5 bases and J dropped 3; count of bases not matched to a gene: 9. CDR3 length: 15 residues. In DNA form, the CDR3 reads TGTGCCAGCAGTCCGGGGCGGACTAGCAGCTACGAGCAGTACTTC. Translation: CASSPGRTSSYEQYF.

The chain uses TRBV24-1 and TRBJ1-5, with TRBD1 identical over 10 bases. Per germline, CDR1 KGHDR and CDR2 SFDVKD. CDR3 length: 15 amino acids. With V trimmed by 5 bases and J by 7 bases, 7 bases remained unmatched. The CDR3 region is CATSAAGQGRQPQHF. CDR3 nucleotides: TGTGCCACCAGTGCCGCGGGACAGGGGCGCCAGCCCCAGCATTTT.

The chain joins TRBV2 to TRBJ2-1; D perhaps matches TRBD1 (6 bases). V was cut by 3 bases and J by 1 base, with 10 bases left in between. Germline values: CDR1 SNHLY, CDR2 FYNNEI. CDR3 size: 15 residues. CDR3 amino acids: CASSEQTGSYNEQFF. CDR3 DNA sequence: TGTGCCAGCAGTGAGCAGACAGGTTCCTACAATGAGCAGTTCTTC. The variable domain in full, completed from reference TRBV2 and TRBJ2-1, reads EPEVTQTPSHQVTQMGQEVILRCVPISNHLYFYWYRQILGQKVEFLVSFYNNEISEKSEIFDDQFSVERPDGSNFTLKIRSTKLEDSAMYFCASSEQTGSYNEQFFGPGTRLTVL.

The CDR3 protein is CASSKYSGTVNTGELFF. In nucleotides, the CDR3 is TGTGCCAGCAGCAAGTATTCCGGGACAGTGAACACCGGGGAGCTGTTTTTT. The rearrangement links TRBV7-2 to TRBJ2-2; 7 bases align to TRBD1. The CDR3 spans 17 residues. V shed 5 bases and J 1 base; nucleotides not matched to a gene: 10. The germline gives CDR1 SGHTA, CDR2 FQGNSA.

V usage is TRBV5-1 and J usage is TRBJ2-7; D remains unclear. This CDR3 is 14 amino acids long. Germline V CDR1 and CDR2: SGHRS, YFSETQ. V was trimmed by 0 bases and J by 3 bases, leaving 10 bases between them. The CDR3 coding sequence is TGCGCCAGCAGCTTGGAAGCAGGTTACTACGAGCAGTACTTC. Translating it yields CASSLEAGYYEQYF.

V and J are TRBV20-1 and TRBJ2-7; perhaps TRBD2 as D (5 bases). The CDR3 loop spans 14 amino acids. Trimming took 3 bases from V and 0 from J, leaving 12 bases between them. Germline CDR1 DFQATT, CDR2 SNEGSKA (reference sequence). The chain's CDR3 is CSASIRGSSYEQYF. In nucleotides, the CDR3 is TGCAGTGCTAGTATACGGGGAAGCTCCTACGAGCAGTACTTC.

This clone was detected once. This chain connects TRBV27 to TRBJ2-1; 16 nucleotides agree with TRBD2. J was trimmed by 6 bases and V by 4 bases; bases with no gene match: 9. The CDR3 is 18 amino acids. Germline CDR1 is MNHEY and CDR2 is SMNVEV (reference sequence). The CDR3 here is CASSSIGTSGRAGNEQFF. CDR3 coding DNA: TGTGCCAGCAGTTCAATAGGGACTAGCGGGAGGGCCGGCAATGAGCAGTTCTTC.

V and J are TRBV5-1 and TRBJ2-7, with 11 bases matching TRBD2. Germline loops: CDR1 SGHRS, CDR2 YFSETQ. The CDR3 totals 16 residues. The trim removed 6 bases at V and 4 bases at J, leaving 12 bases unmatched. The CDR3 DNA is TGCGCCAGCAAACAGGGGCCGGGACTAGCGGTGTACGAGCAGTACTTC. Translation gives CASKQGPGLAVYEQYF.

This clone was detected only once. This chain uses TRBV2 with TRBJ2-5, with 11 nucleotides matching TRBD2. CDR3 length equals 16 residues. Unmatched junction bases numbered 13, after V lost 8 bases and J lost 5 bases. Germline V gene lookup returns CDR1 SNHLY and CDR2 FYNNEI. CDR3: CASDGTLAGVGETQYF. In DNA form, the CDR3 reads TGTGCCAGCGACGGGACACTAGCGGGAGTGGGGGAGACCCAGTACTTC.

This chain connects TRBV7-9 to TRBJ2-7; D may be TRBD1 (6 bases). Deletions cut 5 bases from V and 5 bases from J, with 19 bases between. The CDR3 sequence is 15 residues long. Germline assignment: CDR1 SEHNR and CDR2 FQNEAQ (reference sequence). The CDR3 region has the DNA TGTGCCAGCAGCCCCAAACACAGGGTCGGGAACGAGCAGTACTTC. This gives the protein CASSPKHRVGNEQYF. The full variable domain, rest sourced from reference TRBV7-9 and TRBJ2-7, is DTGVSQNPRHKITKRGQNVTFRCDPISEHNRLYWYRQTLGQGPEFLTYFQNEAQLEKSRLLSDRFSAERPKGSFSTLEIQRTEQGDSAMYLCASSPKHRVGNEQYFGPGTRLTVT.

The chain carries TRBV7-3 and TRBJ2-5, with TRBD1 matching 9 bases. The CDR3 runs 15 residues. Per the germline V gene, CDR1 is SGHTA and CDR2 is FQGTGA. J was trimmed by 5 bases and V by 2 bases; bases with no gene match: 6. DNA for the CDR3: TGTGCCAGCAGCTTAGGGACAGGGCATGGCGAGACCCAGTACTTC. This translates into CASSLGTGHGETQYF.

CDR3 DNA sequence: TGTGCCAGCAGTGAATGGGGGGGCTCTGGGGCCAACGTCCTGACTTTC. This codes for CASSEWGGSGANVLTF. This sequence joins TRBV25-1 and TRBJ2-6; TRBD2 matches at 7 bases. With 1 base clipped from V and 0 bases from J, the junction kept 0 bases outside the gene matches. Germline values: CDR1 MGHDK, CDR2 SYGVNS. The CDR3 has 16 amino acids.

This chain uses TRBV30 with TRBJ1-4, with 7 bases identical to TRBD1. V gave up 1 base and J gave up 0 bases; unmatched junction bases: 5. This CDR3 is 16 amino acids long. The germline V gene encodes CDR1 GTSNPN and CDR2 SVGIG (reference sequence). CDR3 sequence (DNA): TGTGCCTGGAGTGGAGGGACAGATTCAACTAATGAAAAACTGTTTTTT. Amino acid sequence: CAWSGGTDSTNEKLFF.

The chain is built from TRBV6-2 or TRBV6-3 and TRBJ2-1; the match to TRBD2 covers 10 bases. CDR1 is MNHEY and CDR2 is SVGEGT in the germline V gene. CDR3 length equals 16 residues. Trimming took 5 bases from V and 1 from J; bases not matched to a gene: 5. The CDR3 sequence is CASSLKAGGSYNEQFF. The CDR3 bases are TGTGCCAGCAGTCTCAAAGCGGGAGGGTCCTACAATGAGCAGTTCTTC.

This clone was counted a single time. This rearrangement joins TRBV28 to TRBJ1-1; TRBD1 matches 7 bases. Unmatched junction bases numbered 7, after V lost 9 bases and J lost 0 bases. Germline V gene lookup returns CDR1 MDHEN and CDR2 SYDVKM. The CDR3 extends over 14 amino acids. CDR3 loop: CASKLQGMNTEAFF. As DNA, the CDR3 is TGTGCCAGTAAGTTACAGGGGATGAACACTGAAGCTTTCTTT.

The chain combines TRBV7-6 with TRBJ2-3, with D possibly being TRBD1 (5 bases). Germline V gives CDR1 SGHVS, CDR2 FNYEAQ. Trimming left V 1 base short and J 2 bases short, with 10 bases between. There are 15 residues in the CDR3. CDR3 protein: CASSLVGQSTDTQYF. The DNA of the CDR3 is TGTGCCAGCAGCTTAGTGGGGCAGTCCACAGATACGCAGTATTTT.

This chain joins TRBV28 and TRBJ1-4; tentatively, D is TRBD1 (6 bases). The CDR3 is 15 residues long. Germline V CDR1 and CDR2: MDHEN, SYDVKM. The ends were cut back, 3 bases at V and 4 bases at J, with 12 bases in the middle. CDR3 residues: CASSFRGADNEKLFF. The CDR3 nucleotides are TGTGCCAGCAGTTTTCGGGGGGCTGATAATGAAAAACTGTTTTTT.

In this sample, this clone turned up many times. The chain links TRBV28 to TRBJ1-2, with 7 bases lining up with TRBD1. The V gene end was trimmed by 6 bases and the J gene end by 4 bases; junction bases not matched to a gene: 5. CDR1 MDHEN and CDR2 SYDVKM come from the germline V gene. The CDR3 runs 13 residues. The DNA for the CDR3 is TGTGCCAGCAGCTACGGGACAGCCTATGGCTACACCTTC. Protein product: CASSYGTAYGYTF.

The chain couples TRBV19 to TRBJ1-4; D remains unclear. V was clipped by 3 bases and J by 4 bases, with 9 bases between them. The CDR3 contains 14 residues. CDR1 is LNHDA, CDR2 SQIVND, per germline (reference sequence). The CDR3 is CASSIDRGNEKLFF. The CDR3, as DNA: TGTGCCAGTAGTATTGATCGGGGTAATGAAAAACTGTTTTTT. Full variable domain (rest looked up from reference TRBV19 and TRBJ1-4): DGGITQSPKYLFRKEGQNVTLSCEQNLNHDAMYWYRQDPGQGLRLIYYSQIVNDFQKGDIAEGYSVSREKKESFPLTVTSAQKNPTAFYLCASSIDRGNEKLFFGSGTQLSVL.

V is TRBV5-1 and J is TRBJ2-7, with 8 bases lining up with TRBD1. V lost 0 bases, J lost 4 bases, and 18 bases stayed unmatched. The CDR3 contains 19 residues. Germline V gene lookup returns CDR1 SGHRS and CDR2 YFSETQ. The CDR3 here is CASSLGPSAGGQEVYEQYF. The CDR3 nucleotides are TGCGCCAGCAGCTTGGGTCCTTCAGCCGGGGGACAGGAGGTGTACGAGCAGTACTTC.

The chain joins TRBV19 to TRBJ1-5, with TRBD1 as a possible D gene (5 bases). Between the trimmed V and J ends, which lost 3 bases and 2 bases, there was a span of 11 bases. Germline-derived CDR1 and CDR2 are LNHDA and SQIVND (reference sequence). This CDR3 comprises 15 residues. The CDR3 loop is CASSMGREGNQPQHF. In DNA form, the CDR3 reads TGTGCCAGTAGTATGGGCAGGGAAGGCAATCAGCCCCAGCATTTT.

In this sample, this clone turned up once. The V gene is TRBV18, the J gene TRBJ2-7, with D unclear. The CDR3 length is 12 residues. CDR1 and CDR2 from the germline V gene are KGHSH and LQKENI. Trimming took off 3 bases at V and 4 bases at J, with 7 bases between the two ends. CDR3 DNA sequence: TGTGCCAGCTCACCGCTCGGTTACGAGCAGTACTTC. Amino acid sequence: CASSPLGYEQYF. The full variable domain, its missing parts supplied by reference TRBV18 and TRBJ2-7, is NAGVMQNPRHLVRRRGQEARLRCSPMKGHSHVYWYRQLPEEGLKFMVYLQKENIIDESGMPKERFSAEFPKEGPSILRIQQVVRGDSAAYFCASSPLGYEQYFGPGTRLTVT.

The chain is built from TRBV20-1 and TRBJ2-2; TRBD2 agrees at 8 bases. Germline CDR1 is DFQATT and CDR2 is SNEGSKA (reference sequence). V dropped 3 bases and J dropped 6; count of bases not matched to a gene: 9. CDR3 length equals 15 residues. CDR3 in amino acids: CSASQGLGGPGELFF. The CDR3 DNA follows: TGCAGTGCTAGTCAGGGACTAGGTGGCCCCGGGGAGCTGTTTTTT.

The chain employs TRBV7-3 and TRBJ2-1, with 8 bases aligning to TRBD2. The ends lost 2 bases at V and 6 bases at J; junction bases unmatched: 9. Germline V gene sequence: CDR1 SGHTA, CDR2 FQGTGA. This CDR3 is built from 16 residues. The CDR3 DNA is TGTGCCAGCAGCTTAGTCCCGGCGGGAGGAAGCAATGAGCAGTTCTTC. It yields the protein CASSLVPAGGSNEQFF.